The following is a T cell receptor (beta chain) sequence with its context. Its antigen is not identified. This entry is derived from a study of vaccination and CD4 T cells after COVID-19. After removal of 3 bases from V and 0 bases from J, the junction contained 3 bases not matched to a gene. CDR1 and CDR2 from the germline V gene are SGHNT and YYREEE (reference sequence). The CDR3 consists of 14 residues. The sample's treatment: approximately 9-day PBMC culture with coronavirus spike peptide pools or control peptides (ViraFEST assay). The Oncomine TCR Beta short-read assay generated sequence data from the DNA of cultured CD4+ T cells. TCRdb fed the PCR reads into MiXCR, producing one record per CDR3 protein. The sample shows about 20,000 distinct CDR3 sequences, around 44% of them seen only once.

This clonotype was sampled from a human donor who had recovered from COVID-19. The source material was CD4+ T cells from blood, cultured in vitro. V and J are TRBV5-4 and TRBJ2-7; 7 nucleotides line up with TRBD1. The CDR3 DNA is TGTGCCAGCAGCTCAGGGGGAAGCTCCTACGAGCAGTACTTC. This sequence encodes CASSSGGSSYEQYF.